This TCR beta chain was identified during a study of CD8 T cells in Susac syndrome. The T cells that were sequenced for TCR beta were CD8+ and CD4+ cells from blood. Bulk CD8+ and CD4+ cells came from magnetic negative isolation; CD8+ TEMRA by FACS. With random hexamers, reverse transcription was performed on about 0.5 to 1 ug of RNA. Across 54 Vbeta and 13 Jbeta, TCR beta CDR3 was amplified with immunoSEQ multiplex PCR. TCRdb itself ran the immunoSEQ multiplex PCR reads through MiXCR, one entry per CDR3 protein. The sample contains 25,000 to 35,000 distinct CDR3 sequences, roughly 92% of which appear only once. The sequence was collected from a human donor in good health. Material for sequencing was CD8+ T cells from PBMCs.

CDR3 residues: CASSERATEAFF. Here the CDR3 DNA reads TGTGCCAGCAGTGAAAGGGCGACTGAAGCTTTCTTT. The chain carries TRBV2 and TRBJ1-1; D is unresolved. V lost 2 bases, J lost 5 bases, and 6 bases lay in between. The CDR3 is 12 residues long. Germline-derived CDR1 and CDR2 are SNHLY and FYNNEI.